This TCR beta chain was identified during a study of T-cell reconstitution after alpha-beta-depleted transplantation in children. Unique molecular identifiers were incorporated into the prepared TCRbeta library. MiXCR, run by TCRdb on the PCR reads, gives a single entry per CDR3 protein. Of 500,000 to 600,000 distinct CDR3 sequences in the sample, around 16% are singletons; the top ten hold less than 4%. This clonotype showed up just a few times. CDR1 is KGHSH and CDR2 is LQKENI in the germline V gene. V was pared by 5 bases and J by 5 bases, with 10 bases between. The CDR3 runs 12 residues. This chain connects TRBV18 to TRBJ2-7; D gene ambiguous. The source of this sequence is a human donor who donated a stem cell graft to a child with acute lymphoblastic leukemia. Sample: PBMCs from the stem cell graft donor, taken from the stem cell graft. This CDR3 is CASSVLSNEQYF. CDR3 DNA sequence: TGTGCCAGCTCAGTGTTAAGTAACGAGCAGTACTTC.